The 30 T cell receptor beta chains below were found in one sample sequenced in a study of graft-versus-host responses after intestinal transplantation. These receptors have no known antigen. Repertoires were generated with immunoSEQ multiplex PCR, while TCRdb's copy carries only in-frame clones and drops some. The table shows 150,000 or so clones, with 85% to 95% occurring only once. Specimen: unstimulated CD4+ T cells sorted from spleen or lymph node cells, collected before intestinal transplant. These receptor sequences come from a human donor who received an intestinal transplant.

This clone was found once. The rearrangement uses TRBV4-1 and TRBJ2-1; 8 bases align to TRBD2. Trimming at V came to 5 bases and at J to 0 bases, leaving 6 bases not matched to a gene. Germline V lookup: CDR1 MGHRA, CDR2 YSYEKL. The CDR3 length is 16 residues. The CDR3 region has the DNA TGCGCCAGCAGCTCCAAGCGGGAGAGCTCCTACAATGAGCAGTTCTTC. Encoded protein: CASSSKRESSYNEQFF.

This sequence joins TRBV28 and TRBJ2-2; TRBD1 aligns across 8 bases. Per germline, CDR1 MDHEN and CDR2 SYDVKM. The CDR3 is 15 amino acids. V shed 3 bases and J 3 bases; nucleotides not matched to a gene: 3. The CDR3 spells CASSFSDRDTGELFF. CDR3 DNA sequence: TGTGCCAGCAGTTTCTCGGACAGGGACACCGGGGAGCTGTTTTTT. Supplemented by reference TRBV28 and TRBJ2-2, the full variable domain reads DVKVTQSSRYLVKRTGEKVFLECVQDMDHENMFWYRQDPGLGLRLIYFSYDVKMKEKGDIPEGYSVSREKKERFSLILESASTNQTSMYLCASSFSDRDTGELFFGEGSRLTVL.

The chain is built from TRBV7-3 and TRBJ2-5; weak D call: TRBD2 (5 bases). The end of the DNA is better explained by TRBJ2-7, so the J call may be wrong. This CDR3 spans 16 amino acids. Germline lookup yields CDR1 SGHTA and CDR2 FQGTGA. The CDR3 protein is CASSFISAYSSYEQYF. CDR3 bases: TGTGCCAGCAGCTTTATTAGCGCCTATAGCTCCTACGAGCAGTACTTC.

The V call is TRBV10-3, the J call TRBJ2-7; D is uncertain. V was pared by 5 bases and J by 0 bases, with 8 bases between. This CDR3 has 13 amino acids. The germline V gene encodes CDR1 ENHRY and CDR2 SYGVKD. The CDR3 reads CAISLESSYEQYF. The CDR3 region has the DNA TGTGCCATCAGTTTGGAGAGCTCCTACGAGCAGTACTTC.

The chain joins TRBV5-1 to TRBJ2-1, with 11 bases aligning to TRBD2. In germline, CDR1 is SGHRS, CDR2 YFSETQ. After removal of 2 bases from V and 5 bases from J, the junction contained 6 bases not matched to a gene. The CDR3 runs to 16 residues. Written as DNA, the CDR3 is TGCGCCAGCAGCTTCTTAGCGGGAGGGCCCAACAATGAGCAGTTCTTC. Its translation: CASSFLAGGPNNEQFF.

V is TRBV10-2 and J is TRBJ1-1; 9 bases map to TRBD1. CDR1 and CDR2 (germline): WSHSY, SAAADI. V trimming: 7 bases; J trimming: 1 base; junction bases outside the gene matches: 7. The CDR3 length is 15 residues. CDR3 DNA sequence: TGCGCCAGCACCGAGGGGGGACAGGGGAACACTGAAGCTTTCTTT. It is translated as CASTEGGQGNTEAFF.

V usage is TRBV29-1 and J usage is TRBJ2-2, with no clear D. The ends were cut back, 6 bases at V and 2 bases at J, with 4 bases in the middle. This CDR3 spans 11 amino acids. The germline V gene encodes CDR1 SQVTM and CDR2 ANQGSEA. The CDR3 coding sequence is TGCAGCGTGGACAACACCGGGGAGCTGTTTTTT. Its protein product is CSVDNTGELFF.

The chain couples TRBV29-1 to TRBJ2-5, with D maybe TRBD1 (5 bases). CDR3 length: 14 residues. The V gene lost 4 bases and the J gene lost 7 bases, with 19 bases spanning the gap. Germline CDR1 is SQVTM and CDR2 is ANQGSEA. The CDR3 nucleotides read TGCAGCGTTGGGCCGACAGCCCCTCCAGGGACCCAGTACTTC. Its translation: CSVGPTAPPGTQYF.

The V gene is TRBV7-2, the J gene TRBJ2-5; D remains unclear. The CDR3 length is 12 residues. Per the germline V gene, CDR1 is SGHTA and CDR2 is FQGNSA. Trimming left V 4 bases short and J 13 bases short, with 16 bases between. Here the CDR3 reads CASSSQHGPLYF. The CDR3 DNA is TGTGCCAGCAGCTCACAGCACGGCCCCCTGTACTTC.

J is TRBJ1-2 and V is TRBV30; D not resolved. CDR1 is GTSNPN, CDR2 SVGIG, per germline (reference sequence). The CDR3 runs to 12 residues. V lost 2 bases and J lost 0, with 4 bases in between. CDR3 amino acids: CAWSITNYGYTF. CDR3 DNA sequence: TGTGCCTGGAGTATAACTAACTATGGCTACACCTTC.

J is TRBJ2-3 and V is TRBV6-5; no clear D gene. Trimming removed 2 bases from V and 5 bases from J, with 11 bases in between. Germline V gene data show CDR1 as MNHEY and CDR2 as SVGAGI. The CDR3 is 14 residues long. CDR3 residues: CASSYAGVKDTQYF. CDR3 nucleotide sequence: TGTGCCAGCAGTTACGCAGGAGTGAAAGATACGCAGTATTTT.

The chain carries TRBV5-4 and TRBJ2-1, with a weak D call TRBD2 (7 bases). Germline CDR1 SGHNT, CDR2 YYREEE (reference sequence). The CDR3 covers 18 residues. V lost 0 bases and J 3 bases, leaving 19 bases between the germline ends. In DNA form, the CDR3 reads TGTGCCAGCAGCTTGGTTTGGAGCGGGACGGACAGCTACAATGAGCAGTTCTTC. Protein: CASSLVWSGTDSYNEQFF.

This chain uses TRBV28 with TRBJ2-7, with 9 nucleotides matching TRBD1. This CDR3 has 16 amino acids. CDR1 is MDHEN and CDR2 is SYDVKM in the germline V gene. Trimming removed 2 bases from V and 4 bases from J; junction bases left unmatched: 9. The CDR3 sequence is CASSLVTGGLLYEQYF. The CDR3 nucleotides read TGTGCCAGCAGTTTAGTAACAGGGGGCCTTCTGTACGAGCAGTACTTC.

The chain has TRBV2 and TRBJ1-2; the D is unclear. CDR1 is SNHLY and CDR2 is FYNNEI in the germline V gene. This CDR3 comprises 16 residues. V was cut by 2 bases and J by 8 bases, with 21 bases left in between. CDR3 residues: CASSEQTVTLTGGYTF. In nucleotides, the CDR3 is TGTGCCAGCAGTGAACAAACGGTCACCTTAACCGGGGGCTACACCTTC.

V usage is TRBV5-1 and J usage is TRBJ2-5, with 12 nucleotides matching TRBD2. CDR1 is SGHRS, CDR2 YFSETQ, per germline. V was pared by 7 bases and J by 5 bases, with 9 bases of the junction left unmatched. CDR3 length: 15 residues. Written as DNA, the CDR3 is TGCGCCAGCGGGCCAGGGACTAGCGGGCAGGAGACCCAGTACTTC. It yields the protein CASGPGTSGQETQYF.

The J gene is TRBJ2-2, the V gene TRBV7-9, with TRBD2 identical over 15 bases. Trimming at V came to 5 bases and at J to 5 bases, leaving 3 bases not matched to a gene. CDR3 length: 16 amino acids. Germline lookup yields CDR1 SEHNR and CDR2 FQNEAQ (reference sequence). This CDR3 is CASSPGLAGGTGELFF. The CDR3, as DNA: TGTGCCAGCAGCCCGGGACTAGCGGGGGGTACCGGGGAGCTGTTTTTT.

The gene calls are TRBV28 and TRBJ1-5; no firm D call. V was cut by 0 bases and J by 2 bases, with 11 bases left in between. The CDR3 consists of 16 residues. CDR1 is MDHEN and CDR2 is SYDVKM in the germline V gene. The CDR3 DNA is TGTGCCAGCAGTTTATGGCTAGCTGGAGGCAATCAGCCCCAGCATTTT. This sequence encodes CASSLWLAGGNQPQHF.

This clone came up once. This chain links TRBV14 with TRBJ2-2; D is undetermined. CDR3 length: 16 residues. V lost 1 base to trimming and J lost 3 bases, with 12 bases between them. Per the germline V gene, CDR1 is SGHDN and CDR2 is FVKESK. The DNA for the CDR3 is TGTGCCAGCAGCCAAGTCCCCCGGGCAGACACCGGGGAGCTGTTTTTT. As protein: CASSQVPRADTGELFF.

The V and J genes are TRBV19 and TRBJ2-5; perhaps D is TRBD1 or TRBD2 (5 bases each). Germline V CDR1 and CDR2: LNHDA, SQIVND (reference sequence). The CDR3 loop spans 14 amino acids. Deletions cut 3 bases from V and 4 bases from J, with 12 bases between. The CDR3 region has the DNA TGTGCCAGTAGTATTTTGGTCGGGGCAGAGACCCAGTACTTC. Translated, it gives CASSILVGAETQYF.

The chain links TRBV7-2 to TRBJ2-7; D unresolved. This CDR3 region has 14 residues. V was pared by 0 bases and J by 1 base, with 7 bases between. Germline V lookup: CDR1 SGHTA, CDR2 FQGNSA. This chain's CDR3 is CASSLAVVSYEQYF. CDR3 nucleotides: TGTGCCAGCAGCTTAGCAGTAGTGTCCTACGAGCAGTACTTC. The whole variable domain, filled in from reference TRBV7-2 and TRBJ2-7, reads GAGVSQSPSNKVTEKGKDVELRCDPISGHTALYWYRQSLGQGLEFLIYFQGNSAPDKSGLPSDRFSAERTGGSVSTLTIQRTQQEDSAVYLCASSLAVVSYEQYFGPGTRLTVT.

The V call is TRBV28, the J call TRBJ2-7; 7 positions agree with TRBD2. The CDR3 covers 15 residues. The ends lost 1 base at V and 1 base at J; junction bases unmatched: 4. CDR1 and CDR2 from the germline V gene are MDHEN and SYDVKM. Written as DNA, the CDR3 is TGTGCCAGCAGTTTATCAGGGAGGGCTTCCTACGAGCAGTACTTC. As protein: CASSLSGRASYEQYF.

This CDR3 is CASSLASGISQSSYEQYF. CDR3 sequence (DNA): TGCGCCAGCAGCTTGGCTAGCGGGATATCTCAAAGCTCCTACGAGCAGTACTTC. The rearrangement uses TRBV5-1 and TRBJ2-7, with TRBD2 matching over 9 bases. The CDR3 covers 18 residues. V was pared by 0 bases and J by 0 bases, with 10 bases of the junction left unmatched. The germline CDR1 and CDR2 sequences are SGHRS and YFSETQ.

The chain joins TRBV27 to TRBJ1-5; no clear D. Germline-derived CDR1 and CDR2 are MNHEY and SMNVEV (reference sequence). Trimming stripped 6 bases from V and 9 bases from J, with 18 bases between. The CDR3 covers 14 residues. Written as DNA, the CDR3 is TGTGCCAGCAGGCGCGGCAGAGACCCTGGGCCCCAGCATTTT. Protein product: CASRRGRDPGPQHF.

This chain joins TRBV9 and TRBJ1-4, with D tentatively TRBD1 (6 bases). This CDR3 is built from 14 residues. The V end lost 3 bases, the J end lost 12 bases, and 18 bases lay between the germline ends. Germline-derived CDR1 and CDR2 are SGDLS and YYNGEE. This CDR3 reads CASSGTDGDGELFF. The CDR3 coding sequence is TGTGCCAGCAGCGGGACAGATGGCGACGGGGAACTGTTTTTT.

The CDR3 loop reads CASSIYSSGANVLTF. The CDR3 coding sequence is TGTGCCAGTAGTATCTACAGCTCTGGGGCCAACGTCCTGACTTTC. V usage is TRBV19 and J usage is TRBJ2-6; D is uncertain. V lost 3 bases to trimming and J lost 0 bases, with 6 bases between them. Germline V gives CDR1 LNHDA, CDR2 SQIVND (reference sequence). The CDR3 is made up of 15 amino acids.

The rearrangement uses TRBV18 and TRBJ2-1; D unresolved. Germline-derived CDR1 and CDR2 are KGHSH and LQKENI. CDR3 size: 14 residues. V lost 1 base and J 5 bases, leaving 9 bases between the germline ends. CDR3 DNA: TGTGCCAGCTCACCACGCCCCAGCGACAATGAGCAGTTCTTC. Its translation is CASSPRPSDNEQFF.

This chain connects TRBV5-6 to TRBJ1-1; TRBD1 matches 8 bases. Germline CDR1 SGHDT, CDR2 YYEEEE. The CDR3 totals 15 residues. J was trimmed by 5 bases and V by 3 bases; bases with no gene match: 9. The CDR3 region has the DNA TGTGCCAGCAGCTCCTGGGGACAGGATGGAACTGAAGCTTTCTTT. Protein: CASSSWGQDGTEAFF.

The V call is TRBV19, the J call TRBJ2-7; D unresolved. The length of the CDR3 is 13 residues. CDR1 is LNHDA and CDR2 is SQIVND in the germline V gene (reference sequence). With 2 bases removed from V and 0 bases from J, the gap between germline ends came to 5 bases. The chain's CDR3 is CASSILNSYEQYF. CDR3 coding DNA: TGTGCCAGTAGTATACTAAACTCCTACGAGCAGTACTTC.

V and J are TRBV27 and TRBJ1-6; D uncertain. V was cut by 3 bases and J by 10 bases, with 7 bases left in between. Germline CDR1 reads MNHEY; CDR2 reads SMNVEV (reference sequence). This CDR3 is built from 12 residues. The DNA of the CDR3 is TGTGCCAGCAGTTTTAAGGGATCACCCCTCCACTTT. It is translated as CASSFKGSPLHF.

This chain joins TRBV15 and TRBJ1-2; D uncertain. Deletions cut 1 base from V and 5 bases from J, with 5 bases between. CDR1 LNHNV and CDR2 YYDKDF come from the germline V gene (reference sequence). The CDR3 loop spans 12 amino acids. In DNA form, the CDR3 reads TGTGCCACCAGCAGAGGGAGATATGGCTACACCTTC. Protein product: CATSRGRYGYTF.